This T cell receptor beta chain is drawn from a study of CD8 T cells in Susac syndrome. The CDR3 is made up of 13 amino acids. CDR1 and CDR2 from the germline V gene are SGHTA and FQGTGA. The ends were cut back, 1 base at V and 1 base at J, with 3 bases in the middle. Random hexamers were used to reverse transcribe the RNA input (0.5 to 1 ug). TCRdb redid the calling of the immunoSEQ multiplex PCR reads with MiXCR, one entry per CDR3 protein. The sample yields 130,000 or so distinct CDR3 sequences, approximately 96% seen once. This receptor was identified in a human donor with multiple sclerosis. Sequenced: CD4+ T cells from PBMCs. The chain employs TRBV7-3 and TRBJ2-3; D is unresolved. CDR3 coding DNA: TGTGCCAGCAGCTTAATACGCACAGATACGCAGTATTTT. This encodes CASSLIRTDTQYF.